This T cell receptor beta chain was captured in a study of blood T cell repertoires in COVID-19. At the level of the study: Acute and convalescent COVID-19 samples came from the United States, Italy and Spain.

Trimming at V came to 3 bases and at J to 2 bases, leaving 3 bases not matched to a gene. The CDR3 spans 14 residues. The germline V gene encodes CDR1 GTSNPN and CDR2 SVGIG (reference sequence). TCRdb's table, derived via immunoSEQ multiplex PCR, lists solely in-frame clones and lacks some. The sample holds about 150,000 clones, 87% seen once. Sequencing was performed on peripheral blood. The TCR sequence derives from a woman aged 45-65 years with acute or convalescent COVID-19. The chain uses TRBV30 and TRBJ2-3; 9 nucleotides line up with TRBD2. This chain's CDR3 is CAWRTSGATDTQYF. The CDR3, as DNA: TGTGCCTGGAGGACTAGCGGCGCCACAGATACGCAGTATTTT.